Each of the 22 T cell receptor beta chains below was sequenced from the same sample in a study of blood T cell repertoires in COVID-19. Sequencing used immunoSEQ multiplex PCR; TCRdb keeps in-frame clones, though not all of them. The sample yields some 150,000 clones, 70% to 90% seen once. The sequencing input was peripheral blood. These receptors originate from a human donor with acute or convalescent COVID-19. The donor label of this sample is uncertain.

CDR3: CASSVWGRVSSPLHF. The CDR3 bases are TGTGCCAGCAGTGTTTGGGGCAGGGTGAGTTCACCCCTCCACTTT. The rearrangement uses TRBV28 and TRBJ1-6; tentatively, D is TRBD1 (5 bases). In germline, CDR1 is MDHEN, CDR2 SYDVKM. The CDR3 is 15 residues long. V gave up 5 bases and J gave up 9 bases, with 17 bases separating them.

V gene TRBV5-1 combines with J gene TRBJ1-3; TRBD1 matches at 8 bases. The CDR3 sequence is 17 residues long. After removal of 5 bases from V and 0 bases from J, the junction contained 10 bases not matched to a gene. Germline V lookup: CDR1 SGHRS, CDR2 YFSETQ. CDR3 DNA sequence: TGCGCCAGCAGTCCCACAGGGGGTCAGAGCTCTGGAAACACCATATATTTT. Protein product: CASSPTGGQSSGNTIYF. The full variable domain, with the rest looked up from reference TRBV5-1 and TRBJ1-3, is KAGVTQTPRYLIKTRGQQVTLSCSPISGHRSVSWYQQTPGQGLQFLFEYFSETQRNKGNFPGRFSGRQFSNSRSEMNVSTLELGDSALYLCASSPTGGQSSGNTIYFGEGSWLTVV.

The V gene is TRBV29-1, the J gene TRBJ2-5, with 9 bases aligning to TRBD1. Trimming cost V 6 bases and J 2 bases; bases outside gene matches: 1. This CDR3 has 12 residues. Germline values: CDR1 SQVTM, CDR2 ANQGSEA. CDR3 nucleotides: TGCAGCGTAGACAGGGGGCAAGAGACCCAGTACTTC. Translation gives CSVDRGQETQYF.

This chain links TRBV6-2 or TRBV6-3 with TRBJ1-2; D not resolved. The CDR3 consists of 12 residues. V dropped 2 bases and J dropped 5 bases, with 6 bases sitting between them. Germline CDR1 reads MNHEY; CDR2 reads SVGEGT. The CDR3 sequence is CASSYTGYGYTF. The CDR3 DNA is TGTGCCAGCAGTTACACGGGGTATGGCTACACCTTC.

This sequence joins TRBV12-5 and TRBJ1-2, with D hard to call. CDR1 and CDR2 from the germline V gene are LGHNT and FRNRAP. V was shortened by 6 bases and J by 8 bases, with 22 bases between the two germline ends. The CDR3 spans 15 residues. The CDR3 sequence: CASGSLISGSRGYTF. Written as DNA, the CDR3 is TGTGCTAGTGGATCACTTATTTCCGGGTCAAGGGGCTACACCTTC.

This chain links TRBV12-3 or TRBV12-4 with TRBJ2-3; D remains ambiguous. Trimming took 4 bases from V and 0 from J, leaving 5 bases between them. The CDR3 contains 13 residues. CDR3 in DNA: TGTGCCAGCAGTTGGGCTAGCACAGATACGCAGTATTTT. Residues: CASSWASTDTQYF.

The chain joins TRBV9 to TRBJ2-1; 8 positions match TRBD2. The CDR3 runs to 13 residues. V lost 4 bases to trimming and J lost 5 bases; unmatched junction nucleotides: 2. CDR1 and CDR2 from the germline V gene are SGDLS and YYNGEE. CDR3 loop: CASSWGLDNEQFF. CDR3 in DNA: TGTGCCAGCAGCTGGGGACTAGACAATGAGCAGTTCTTC.

For this clone: The final CDR3 position lacks the conserved phenylalanine or tryptophan, pointing to a likely read error. The DNA is left out, because the CDR3 cannot be placed on it with certainty; the CDR3 is given as TCRdb lists it. This chain joins TRBV6-1 and TRBJ2-7; whether TRBD2, the table's D call, matches the DNA was not checked. The germline CDR1 and CDR2 sequences are MNHNS and SASEGT. The CDR3 spans 11 amino acids, including both terminal residues. CDR3: CASSERRTSKI.

A remark on this clone: A read error may account for a junction end that differs from germline. This chain uses TRBV18 with TRBJ1-4, with 8 bases that match TRBD1. CDR3 length: 12 amino acids. Germline V gene data show CDR1 as KGHSH and CDR2 as LQKENI. This CDR3 reads CASSHRTGPTTF. The CDR3 DNA follows: TGTGCCAGCTCACACCGGACAGGGCCCACGACTTTT.

V and J are TRBV6-5 and TRBJ1-1, with 7 bases fitting TRBD1. The CDR3 length is 15 residues. CDR1 MNHEY and CDR2 SVGAGI come from the germline V gene. The V segment lost 2 bases and the J segment 3 bases; nucleotides outside the gene matches: 6. The CDR3 spells CASSYEQGRHTEAFF. The CDR3 DNA follows: TGTGCCAGCAGTTACGAACAGGGGCGCCACACTGAAGCTTTCTTT.

The rearrangement links TRBV15 to TRBJ1-3; D uncertain. Germline V lookup: CDR1 LNHNV, CDR2 YYDKDF (reference sequence). This CDR3 has 15 residues. V was pared by 0 bases and J by 0 bases, with 6 bases between. The chain's CDR3 is CATSRDQSSGNTIYF. The CDR3 nucleotides read TGTGCCACCAGCAGAGATCAGTCCTCTGGAAACACCATATATTTT.

The chain joins TRBV6-2 or TRBV6-3 to TRBJ2-2; 11 bases are shared with TRBD2. Germline V gene sequence: CDR1 MNHEY, CDR2 SVGEGT. CDR3 size: 17 residues. With 4 bases clipped from V and 4 bases from J, the junction kept 8 bases outside the gene matches. The DNA of the CDR3 is TGTGCCAGCAGTTGGACTAGCGGGCGTACAATCACCGGGGAGCTGTTTTTT. As protein: CASSWTSGRTITGELFF.

This rearrangement joins TRBV19 to TRBJ2-1, with 7 bases matching TRBD2. J was trimmed by 1 base and V by 3 bases; bases with no gene match: 9. Germline V gene data show CDR1 as LNHDA and CDR2 as SQIVND (reference sequence). The CDR3 covers 17 residues. The CDR3 protein is CASSILSGTSSYNEQFF. CDR3 DNA sequence: TGTGCCAGTAGTATTCTCAGCGGGACCAGTTCCTACAATGAGCAGTTCTTC.

V gene TRBV24-1 combines with J gene TRBJ2-3, with a tentative D call TRBD1 (6 bases). Trimming removed 1 base from V and 4 bases from J, with 11 bases in between. The germline V gene encodes CDR1 KGHDR and CDR2 SFDVKD. There are 15 residues in the CDR3. In nucleotides, the CDR3 is TGTGCCACCAGTGATTTCCAGGGGACCCCAGATACGCAGTATTTT. It translates to CATSDFQGTPDTQYF.

The chain links TRBV10-1 to TRBJ2-7, with 13 bases identical to TRBD2. The CDR3 is 18 amino acids. CDR1 is WNHNN, CDR2 SYGVQD, per germline (reference sequence). The V gene end was trimmed by 6 bases and the J gene end by 4 bases; junction bases not matched to a gene: 15. This chain's CDR3 is CASRTGTSGEAAHYEQYV. CDR3 sequence (DNA): TGCGCCAGCAGAACCGGGACTAGCGGGGAGGCCGCACATTACGAGCAGTACGTC.

The rearrangement links TRBV27 to TRBJ1-2; D unresolved. The CDR3 runs 13 residues. In germline, CDR1 is MNHEY, CDR2 SMNVEV (reference sequence). Trimming took off 1 base at V and 5 bases at J, with 8 bases between the two ends. The CDR3 loop reads CASSLYSTYGYTF. DNA of the CDR3: TGTGCCAGCAGTTTATACAGCACATATGGCTACACCTTC.

The chain employs TRBV6-6 and TRBJ1-3; the match to TRBD1 covers 7 bases. J lost 0 bases, V lost 6 bases, and 8 bases had no gene match. The CDR3 is made up of 16 amino acids. Germline V gene lookup returns CDR1 MNHNY and CDR2 SVGAGI (reference sequence). The CDR3 DNA is TGTGCCAGCAGCCGCGACAGGGCGATCTCTGGAAACACCATATATTTT. Translated: CASSRDRAISGNTIYF.

V usage is TRBV5-1 and J usage is TRBJ1-1; 7 nucleotides align to TRBD1. The CDR3 is made up of 15 amino acids. Per the germline V gene, CDR1 is SGHRS and CDR2 is YFSETQ. The trim removed 6 bases at V and 1 base at J, leaving 9 bases unmatched. The CDR3 DNA reads as TGCGCCAGCACCGAGGGGGCTACAGGGAACACTGAAGCTTTCTTT. Translated, it gives CASTEGATGNTEAFF.

The chain employs TRBV7-3 and TRBJ1-2, with a possible D match to TRBD1 (5 bases). This CDR3 is 17 amino acids long. The germline V gene encodes CDR1 SGHTA and CDR2 FQGTGA. V gave up 0 bases and J gave up 3 bases, with 17 bases separating them. The CDR3 sequence is CASSLTGRRVSDYGYTF. CDR3 DNA: TGTGCCAGCAGCTTAACGGGGCGGAGGGTCTCAGACTATGGCTACACCTTC.

The chain employs TRBV20-1 and TRBJ1-4, with D possibly matching TRBD1 (5 bases). Germline CDR1 and CDR2: DFQATT and SNEGSKA (reference sequence). The CDR3 consists of 11 residues. V lost 7 bases, J lost 5 bases, and 8 bases lay in between. This CDR3 reads CSGNRNEKLFF. The CDR3 DNA sequence: TGCAGTGGGAACAGGAATGAAAAACTGTTTTTT.

The V gene is TRBV7-9, the J gene TRBJ2-7; 10 bases agree with TRBD1. Germline V CDR1 and CDR2: SEHNR, FQNEAQ (reference sequence). The V gene end was trimmed by 6 bases and the J gene end by 11 bases; junction bases not matched to a gene: 7. The CDR3 runs 12 residues. The CDR3: CASSFGGTGEYF. CDR3 coding DNA: TGTGCCAGCAGTTTTGGAGGGACAGGGGAGTACTTC.

The chain recombines TRBV6-5 with TRBJ2-1; a weak D match, TRBD2 (6 bases). V shed 8 bases and J shed 4 bases, with 18 bases lying between them. The length of the CDR3 is 15 residues. Germline V lookup: CDR1 MNHEY, CDR2 SVGAGI. CDR3 sequence (DNA): TGTGCCAGCCTCTCCCCAGCGGGCCGATACAATGAGCAGTTCTTC. The encoded protein is CASLSPAGRYNEQFF.